This entry lists 17 T cell receptor beta chains sequenced from one sample in a study of T cells in Graves' hyperthyroidism and ophthalmopathy. Template material for amplifying TCR beta CDR3 regions consisted of RNA transcripts. First-round RT-PCR of the TCR CDR3 relied on the HTBI primer set. TCRdb re-called the multiplex PCR reads with MiXCR, one entry per CDR3 protein. The repertoire holds hundreds of thousands of distinct CDR3 sequences, about 15% seen once, with around 13% in the top ten. Material for sequencing was blood. The receptors here all came from a man between 18 and 29 years old with Graves' ophthalmopathy.

This clonotype was counted between two and nine times. This chain connects TRBV7-9 to TRBJ1-4; the match to TRBD1 covers 10 bases. The J segment lost 8 bases and the V segment lost 4 bases, leaving 7 bases of the junction unmatched. Per the germline V gene, CDR1 is SEHNR and CDR2 is FQNEAQ (reference sequence). CDR3 size: 15 residues. The CDR3 nucleotides are TGTGCCAGCAGCTCGGGACAGGGGTCGTTCGAAAAACTGTTTTTT. Translating it yields CASSSGQGSFEKLFF.

This clonotype showed up many times. The chain is built from TRBV7-9 and TRBJ2-1; tentative D call: TRBD2 (6 bases). The germline V gene encodes CDR1 SEHNR and CDR2 FQNEAQ (reference sequence). Trimming left V 10 bases short and J 4 bases short, with 11 bases between. The CDR3 runs to 12 residues. CDR3 DNA sequence: TGTGCCATGGGGGGACTGTACAATGAGCAGTTCTTC. Amino acids: CAMGGLYNEQFF.

This clonotype was observed many times. V usage is TRBV7-8 and J usage is TRBJ2-5; D not certain. V lost 0 bases to trimming and J lost 5 bases, with 13 bases between them. CDR1 is SGHVS and CDR2 is FQNEAQ in the germline V gene. The CDR3 length is 15 residues. The CDR3 spells CASSLALSPRETQYF. DNA for the CDR3: TGTGCCAGCAGCTTAGCGCTTAGCCCCCGGGAGACCCAGTACTTC.

This clonotype has only a few counts. The gene calls are TRBV20-1 and TRBJ1-6; maybe TRBD1 (6 bases). The CDR3 runs to 17 residues. The V end lost 3 bases, the J end lost 2 bases, and 17 bases lay between the germline ends. CDR1 is DFQATT, CDR2 SNEGSKA, per germline (reference sequence). CDR3: CSARTWGGDPYNSPLHF. In DNA, the CDR3 is TGCAGTGCTAGGACCTGGGGGGGCGACCCCTATAATTCACCCCTCCACTTT.

This clonotype showed up many times. The chain has TRBV10-1 and TRBJ1-4; D gene uncertain. Germline CDR1 is WNHNN and CDR2 is SYGVQD (reference sequence). This CDR3 contains 14 residues. V lost 6 bases and J 4 bases, leaving 12 bases between the germline ends. CDR3 sequence (DNA): TGCGCCAGCAGAGCCGGACGGAATAATGAAAAACTGTTTTTT. This gives the protein CASRAGRNNEKLFF.

This clonotype has ten or more counts. The chain employs TRBV24-1 and TRBJ1-2; D gene ambiguous. Per the germline V gene, CDR1 is KGHDR and CDR2 is SFDVKD. The CDR3 totals 12 residues. Trimming left V 3 bases short and J 8 bases short, with 9 bases between. This chain's CDR3 is CATSDRLGGYTF. CDR3 coding DNA: TGTGCCACCAGTGATCGATTAGGAGGCTACACCTTC.

This clonotype appeared many times. The J gene is TRBJ1-2, the V gene TRBV30, with D tentatively TRBD1 (5 bases). V was trimmed by 2 bases and J by 3 bases, leaving 10 bases between them. Looked up from germline, CDR1 is GTSNPN and CDR2 is SVGIG (reference sequence). CDR3 length: 13 amino acids. The DNA for the CDR3 is TGTGCCTGGAGTACTGAGACAGACTATGGCTACACCTTC. Its protein product is CAWSTETDYGYTF.

This clonotype was counted at least ten times. The gene calls are TRBV7-8 and TRBJ2-1; 16 positions agree with TRBD2. CDR1 and CDR2 (germline): SGHVS, FQNEAQ. With 8 bases clipped from V and 9 bases from J, the junction kept 19 bases outside the gene matches. The CDR3 has 19 amino acids. CDR3 nucleotide sequence: TGTGCCAGCTCACCGCGATACCCGGGACTAGCGGGGGGGCGTGGTGAGCAGTTCTTC. Translating it yields CASSPRYPGLAGGRGEQFF.

The chain has TRBV3-1 and TRBJ2-2; 7 nucleotides line up with TRBD1. CDR3 length: 16 amino acids. Germline V gene sequence: CDR1 LGHDT, CDR2 YNNKEL (reference sequence). The ends lost 2 bases at V and 3 bases at J; junction bases unmatched: 6. The CDR3 region is CASSQFTGADTGELFF. The DNA for the CDR3 is TGTGCCAGCAGCCAATTTACAGGGGCGGACACCGGGGAGCTGTTTTTT. Based on the CDR3 plus reference TRBV3-1 and TRBJ2-2, the full variable domain is DTAVSQTPKYLVTQMGNDKSIKCEQNLGHDTMYWYKQDSKKFLKIMFSYNNKELIINETVPNRFSPKSPDKAHLNLHINSLELGDSAVYFCASSQFTGADTGELFFGEGSRLTVL.

V usage is TRBV9 and J usage is TRBJ2-4, with D perhaps matching TRBD1 or TRBD2 (5 bases each). V gave up 3 bases and J gave up 0 bases, with 22 bases separating them. This CDR3 comprises 19 residues. The V gene's germline CDR1 is SGDLS and CDR2 YYNGEE. The CDR3 reads CASSERGTAELRAKNIQYF. CDR3 bases: TGTGCCAGCAGCGAGAGGGGTACAGCGGAGCTGAGAGCCAAAAACATTCAGTACTTC.

This clonotype has a count of ten or more. The V and J genes are TRBV7-9 and TRBJ2-1; D gene unclear. Germline CDR1 and CDR2: SEHNR and FQNEAQ (reference sequence). With 1 base removed from V and 3 bases from J, the gap between germline ends came to 13 bases. The CDR3 is 16 residues long. In DNA form, the CDR3 reads TGTGCCAGCAGCTTAGGCAGCCTTTTGTACTACAATGAGCAGTTCTTC. Its translation: CASSLGSLLYYNEQFF.

This clonotype was counted many times. The J gene is TRBJ2-1, the V gene TRBV18, with a weak D call TRBD2 (5 bases). Trimming stripped 6 bases from V and 9 bases from J, with 9 bases between. The CDR3 is 11 amino acids. Germline CDR1 is KGHSH and CDR2 is LQKENI. In DNA, the CDR3 is TGTGCCAGCTCGGGGAGCGGTGAGCAGTTCTTC. Protein: CASSGSGEQFF.

This clonotype occurred many times. This chain connects TRBV9 to TRBJ2-3; 8 bases agree with TRBD2. The V and J ends lost 0 bases and 3 bases, in that order; junction bases with no gene match: 6. The CDR3 runs 16 residues. Germline V gives CDR1 SGDLS, CDR2 YYNGEE. The CDR3 DNA follows: TGTGCCAGCAGCGTAGATCTTCGCGGGAGGACAGATACGCAGTATTTT. Encoded protein: CASSVDLRGRTDTQYF.

This clonotype was seen many times. This sequence joins TRBV30 and TRBJ1-6, with D maybe TRBD1 (5 bases). V dropped 4 bases and J dropped 8 bases, with 9 bases sitting between them. Per germline, CDR1 GTSNPN and CDR2 SVGIG (reference sequence). This CDR3 region has 12 residues. The CDR3 sequence: CAWNAGDSPLHF. DNA for the CDR3: TGTGCCTGGAACGCGGGGGATTCACCCCTCCACTTT.

In regard to this clonotype: One end of the junction does not line up with germline, which may come from a read error. The rearrangement links TRBV29-1 to TRBJ1-2; TRBD1 matches at 7 bases. The CDR3 has 15 residues. CDR1 and CDR2 (germline): SQVTM, ANQGSEA. The CDR3 DNA sequence: TGCAGCGTTGCAGGGGACAGCATCGTCAACTATAGCTACACCTTC. Translated: CSVAGDSIVNYSYTF.

Concerning this clonotype itself: A much larger clone lies one base from this, so it may be a read error. The chain has TRBV12-3 or TRBV12-4 and TRBJ2-7, with a weak D call TRBD1 (5 bases). The CDR3 is 13 amino acids. Trimming took 8 bases from V and 5 from J, leaving 16 bases between them. The CDR3 bases are TGTGCCAGCCGGCCGACTGTAGGGGACGAGCAGTACTTC. Its translation is CASRPTVGDEQYF.

This clonotype came up many times. The gene calls are TRBV5-1 and TRBJ1-2; TRBD1 is a possible D gene (6 bases). V dropped 3 bases and J dropped 8 bases, with 11 bases sitting between them. Germline CDR1 is SGHRS and CDR2 is YFSETQ. CDR3 size: 12 residues. CDR3 amino acids: CASSSQGWGYTF. CDR3 DNA sequence: TGCGCCAGCAGCTCACAGGGTTGGGGCTACACCTTC.